Described below is a single TCR beta chain sequence and its context. Its specificity is not known. Produced via immunoSEQ multiplex PCR; TCRdb's table is partial and in-frame only. There are a few thousand clones in the sample; 65% to 80% occur only once, and 6% to 7% lies in the top ten. The entry originates in a study of brain metastases from non-small cell lung cancer. Study-level findings and limits: Brain metastases had lower T-cell infiltration than primary tumors. TCR repertoires overlapped largely between brain metastases and matched primaries. T-cell clones appeared expanded in around 60% of brain metastases relative to matched primary tumors.

What was sequenced was primary lung tumor tissue. This clonotype originated in a donor at least 40 years old with non-small cell lung cancer.

In DNA, the CDR3 is TGTGCTAGTGGTCTGACAGGGAGTCAAGATACGCAGTATTTT. Encoded protein: CASGLTGSQDTQYF. The rearrangement links TRBV12-5 to TRBJ2-3; TRBD1 matches at 7 bases. CDR3 length equals 14 residues. Germline CDR1 is LGHNT and CDR2 is FRNRAP. V gave up 5 bases and J gave up 5 bases; unmatched junction bases: 7.